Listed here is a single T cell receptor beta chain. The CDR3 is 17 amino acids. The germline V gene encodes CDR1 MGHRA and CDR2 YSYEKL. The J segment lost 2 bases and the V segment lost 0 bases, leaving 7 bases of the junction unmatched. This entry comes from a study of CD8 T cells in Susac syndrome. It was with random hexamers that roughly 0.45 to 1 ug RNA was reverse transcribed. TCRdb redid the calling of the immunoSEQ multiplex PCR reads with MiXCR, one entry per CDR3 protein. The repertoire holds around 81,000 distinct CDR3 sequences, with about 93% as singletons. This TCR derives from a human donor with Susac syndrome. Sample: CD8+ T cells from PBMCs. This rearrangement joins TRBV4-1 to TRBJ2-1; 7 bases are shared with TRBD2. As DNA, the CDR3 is TGCGCCAGCAGCCAAGACCCAGCGGGGTTACCCTACAATGAGCAGTTCTTC. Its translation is CASSQDPAGLPYNEQFF.